Listed below are T cell receptor beta chains from one sample, sequenced in a study of blood T cell repertoires in COVID-19. Only in-frame clones appear in the TCRdb table, and some are missing; sequencing was by immunoSEQ multiplex PCR. The sample shows 400,000 or so clones, around nine tenths of them seen only once. Input material: peripheral blood. The receptors derive from a man aged 18 to 35 with COVID-19, enrolled during active disease. Both conserved end residues are part of each CDR3. A D gene is named only where the DNA matches it firmly. Size is omitted from some rows. Given values are once, few, many or a class for expanded clones.

cdr3_length,v_call,clone_size,d_call,j_call,cdr3_nt,cdr3_aa
15,TRBV7-7,.,.,TRBJ2-5,TGTGCTAGCAGCCACAACCCGGAGGGTTCAGAGACCCAGTACTTC,CASSHNPEGSETQYF
15,TRBV5-4,.,TRBD1,TRBJ1-1,TGTGCCAGCAGCGACAGGGGGGGATTGGGCACTGAAGCTTTCTTT,CASSDRGGLGTEAFF
15,TRBV6-1,once,TRBD1,TRBJ1-1,TGTGCCAGCAGTGATTGGACAGGGCGGGGTATTGAAGCTTTCTTT,CASSDWTGRGIEAFF
17,TRBV19,.,TRBD1,TRBJ1-4,TGTGCCAGTACACTCCGCCCGGGACGGACAGGGGATGAAAAACTGTTTTTT,CASTLRPGRTGDEKLFF
15,TRBV2,.,TRBD1,TRBJ1-2,TGTGCCAGCAGGAAACAGGGGGCGGGTCGAAGTGGCTACACCTTC,CASRKQGAGRSGYTF
12,TRBV30,.,.,TRBJ2-3,TGTGCCTGGAGTCGGTCTTCTGATACGCAGTATTTT,CAWSRSSDTQYF
17,TRBV24-1,once,TRBD2,TRBJ2-1,TGTGCCACCAGTGATTCCGGACTAGCGGGCCCCTACAATGAGCAGTTCTTC,CATSDSGLAGPYNEQFF
15,TRBV19,.,.,TRBJ2-3,TGTGCCAGTAGTGCGCGGGGGACAAACACAGATACGCAGTATTTT,CASSARGTNTDTQYF
16,TRBV10-2,.,TRBD1,TRBJ1-2,TGCGCCAGCAGTGAACTGGGACAGGGGGTGTTCTATGGCTACACCTTC,CASSELGQGVFYGYTF
15,TRBV2,.,TRBD1,TRBJ1-1,TGTGCCAGCAGTGAATTTCAGGGGGAGAACACTGAAGCTTTCTTT,CASSEFQGENTEAFF